These 14 T cell receptor beta chains were sequenced from one sample in a study of identical twins. TCRdb reprocessed the 5' RACE reads with MiXCR, giving one entry per CDR3 protein. The sample has roughly 230,000 distinct CDR3 sequences, approximately 8.3% seen once. These same records also appear under a second study, on yellow fever vaccine responses in identical twins.

The sample was CD8+ T cells sorted from blood. The source of these receptors is a woman between 18 and 30 years old in good health.

Many counts were recorded for this clonotype. The chain is built from TRBV5-1 and TRBJ2-1, with 9 bases identical to TRBD1. The J segment lost 15 bases and the V segment lost 2 bases, leaving 6 bases of the junction unmatched. Germline V gives CDR1 SGHRS, CDR2 YFSETQ. This CDR3 contains 12 residues. The CDR3 loop is CASSFQGQGGFF. CDR3 DNA: TGCGCCAGCAGCTTCCAGGGACAGGGCGGGTTCTTC.

Many counts were recorded for this clonotype. The chain is built from TRBV7-9 and TRBJ2-7; maybe TRBD1 (6 bases). Per the germline V gene, CDR1 is SEHNR and CDR2 is FQNEAQ (reference sequence). The CDR3 runs to 15 residues. Trimming removed 5 bases from V and 3 bases from J, with 17 bases in between. Written as DNA, the CDR3 is TGTGCCAGCAGCCCGAGGACAGCGGCGGACTACGAGCAGTACTTC. Translated, it gives CASSPRTAADYEQYF.

This clonotype was seen a few times. This chain links TRBV28 with TRBJ2-4; TRBD1 aligns across 9 bases. The germline CDR1 and CDR2 sequences are MDHEN and SYDVKM. CDR3 length: 16 amino acids. After removal of 5 bases from V and 1 base from J, the junction contained 6 bases not matched to a gene. The CDR3 nucleotides are TGTGCCAGCAGTATCCGGGACAGGGTCGCCAAAAACATTCAGTACTTC. Amino acid sequence: CASSIRDRVAKNIQYF.

This clonotype was found a few times. The V call is TRBV5-1, the J call TRBJ2-5; 11 positions agree with TRBD2. The J segment lost 5 bases and the V segment lost 5 bases, leaving 8 bases of the junction unmatched. This CDR3 has 15 amino acids. CDR1 SGHRS and CDR2 YFSETQ come from the germline V gene. The CDR3 sequence is CASSLAGGLGETQYF. The CDR3, as DNA: TGCGCCAGCAGTTTAGCGGGGGGGCTCGGTGAGACCCAGTACTTC.

The V call is TRBV11-2, the J call TRBJ2-5, with 7 bases that match TRBD2. The germline V gene has CDR1 SGHAT and CDR2 FQNNGV. The CDR3 loop spans 15 amino acids. The J segment lost 2 bases and the V segment lost 5 bases, leaving 8 bases of the junction unmatched. This chain's CDR3 is CASSTPPAGQETQYF. DNA of the CDR3: TGTGCCAGCAGCACCCCTCCAGCGGGGCAAGAGACCCAGTACTTC.

V usage is TRBV15 and J usage is TRBJ2-7; possibly TRBD2 for D (6 bases). The V and J ends lost 6 bases and 2 bases respectively, with 8 bases between them. The V gene's germline CDR1 is LNHNV and CDR2 YYDKDF (reference sequence). This CDR3 comprises 12 residues. CDR3 amino acids: CATRGGTYEQYF. The CDR3 region has the DNA TGTGCCACCAGGGGGGGTACCTACGAGCAGTACTTC.

The chain couples TRBV6-2 or TRBV6-3 to TRBJ2-1; possibly TRBD1 for D (6 bases). The CDR3 consists of 17 residues. The V gene lost 2 bases and the J gene lost 2 bases, with 16 bases spanning the gap. Germline V gene sequence: CDR1 MNHEY, CDR2 SVGEGT. CDR3 bases: TGTGCCAGCAGTTACCCCAGAACAGGGCAGGCCTACAATGAGCAGTTCTTC. Translation gives CASSYPRTGQAYNEQFF.

The chain links TRBV11-2 to TRBJ2-1, with a possible D match to TRBD2 (6 bases). Looked up from germline, CDR1 is SGHAT and CDR2 is FQNNGV. This CDR3 comprises 16 residues. Trimming shortened V by 7 bases and J by 2 bases, and 18 bases separated the two germline ends. This chain's CDR3 is CASTFPGEYPYNEQFF. DNA for the CDR3: TGTGCCAGCACCTTCCCGGGGGAGTACCCCTACAATGAGCAGTTCTTC.

The chain has TRBV7-9 and TRBJ2-3; a possible D gene is TRBD2 (5 bases). Per germline, CDR1 SEHNR and CDR2 FQNEAQ (reference sequence). The length of the CDR3 is 15 residues. V shed 1 base and J shed 2 bases, with 10 bases lying between them. CDR3 amino acids: CASSLVSGPTDTQYF. CDR3 DNA sequence: TGTGCCAGCAGCTTAGTGAGCGGTCCCACAGATACGCAGTATTTT.

This chain connects TRBV9 to TRBJ2-5; TRBD1 might be the D (7 bases). Germline V gene data show CDR1 as SGDLS and CDR2 as YYNGEE. V was trimmed by 4 bases and J by 5 bases, leaving 15 bases between them. The CDR3 runs 14 residues. CDR3 sequence reads: CASSLTGRLETQYF. CDR3 nucleotides: TGTGCCAGCAGCCTGACAGGGAGGTTGGAGACCCAGTACTTC.

This clonotype has more than one count but fewer than ten. A junction end diverges from the germline sequence, so it may reflect a read error. V usage is TRBV29-1 and J usage is TRBJ2-3, with D perhaps matching TRBD1 (6 bases). The CDR3 has 13 residues. Germline lookup yields CDR1 SQVTM and CDR2 ANQGSEA. The CDR3 bases are TGCAGCATTGAGACAGGACCCACAGATACGCAGTATTTT. Encoded protein: CSIETGPTDTQYF.

At least ten counts were recorded for this clonotype. The chain combines TRBV27 with TRBJ2-7; weak D call: TRBD1 (5 bases). The germline CDR1 and CDR2 sequences are MNHEY and SMNVEV (reference sequence). The CDR3 totals 14 residues. V lost 4 bases to trimming and J lost 0 bases, with 10 bases between them. The CDR3 spells CASSSTDSSYEQYF. The DNA for the CDR3 is TGTGCCAGCAGTTCAACCGACAGCTCCTACGAGCAGTACTTC.

The rearrangement uses TRBV12-3 or TRBV12-4 and TRBJ1-1; the D gene is possibly TRBD1 (5 bases). The CDR3 totals 13 residues. Trimming stripped 7 bases from V and 0 bases from J, with 9 bases between. The CDR3 DNA reads TGTGCCAGCATTTGGGGGGTGAACACTGAAGCTTTCTTT. Protein: CASIWGVNTEAFF.

This clonotype was counted many times. The V gene is TRBV20-1, the J gene TRBJ2-7; TRBD2 is a possible D gene (5 bases). The CDR3 consists of 15 residues. Looked up from germline, CDR1 is DFQATT and CDR2 is SNEGSKA (reference sequence). Trimming pared 0 bases from V and 6 bases from J, leaving 18 bases between. CDR3 amino acids: CSARDPLAISAEQYF. The DNA for the CDR3 is TGCAGTGCTAGAGATCCCCTAGCCATTTCTGCCGAGCAGTACTTC.